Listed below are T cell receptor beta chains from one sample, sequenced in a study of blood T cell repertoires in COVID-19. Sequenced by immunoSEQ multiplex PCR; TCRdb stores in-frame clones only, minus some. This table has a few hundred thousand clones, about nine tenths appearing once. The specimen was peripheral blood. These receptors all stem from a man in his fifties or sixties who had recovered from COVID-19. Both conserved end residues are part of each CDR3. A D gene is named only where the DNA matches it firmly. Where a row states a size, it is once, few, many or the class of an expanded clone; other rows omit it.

CASPRSGGYTDTQYF | TGTGCCAGCCCCAGGAGCGGGGGGTACACAGATACGCAGTATTTT | . | TRBJ2-3 | TRBV6-5 | TRBD2
CASSRAGTSGVGEQFF | TGTGCCAGCAGTCGCGCCGGGACTAGCGGGGTTGGTGAGCAGTTCTTC | . | TRBJ2-1 | TRBV28 | TRBD2
CASRRQGRYTEAFF | TGCGCCAGCAGACGACAGGGACGGTACACTGAAGCTTTCTTT | once | TRBJ1-1 | TRBV4-1 | TRBD1
CASSSDGRRTEAFF | TGCGCCAGCAGCTCGGACGGGAGGCGCACTGAAGCTTTCTTT | . | TRBJ1-1 | TRBV5-1 | .
CASPGYTEAFF | TGTGCCAGCCCGGGGTACACTGAAGCTTTCTTT | . | TRBJ1-1 | TRBV2 | .
CASSLAYTDTQYF | TGTGCCAGCAGTCTCGCCTACACAGATACGCAGTATTTT | . | TRBJ2-3 | TRBV27 | .
CASGLEQGGNYGYTF | TGTGCTAGTGGTTTAGAACAGGGGGGTAACTATGGCTACACCTTC | . | TRBJ1-2 | TRBV12-5 | TRBD1
CASTANRNNYGYTF | TGTGCCAGCACCGCCAACAGGAATAACTATGGCTACACCTTC | . | TRBJ1-2 | TRBV9 | .
CASRVGRKESGANVLTF | TGTGCCAGCAGGGTGGGGCGGAAGGAATCTGGGGCCAACGTCCTGACTTTC | . | TRBJ2-6 | TRBV7-9 | .
CASSYEAGPSEQYF | TGTGCCAGCAGTTACGAAGCGGGGCCGAGCGAGCAGTACTTC | many | TRBJ2-7 | TRBV6-2/TRBV6-3 | TRBD2
CASSSRSYEQYF | TGTGCCAGCAGTTCCCGTTCCTACGAGCAGTACTTC | once | TRBJ2-7 | TRBV3-1/TRBV3-2 | .
CASSLAVGGYTF | TGTGCCAGCAGCTTAGCAGTCGGTGGCTACACCTTC | . | TRBJ1-2 | TRBV7-9 | .
CASSTGLPGAKNIQYF | TGTGCCAGTAGTACGGGACTACCAGGAGCCAAAAACATTCAGTACTTC | . | TRBJ2-4 | TRBV19 | TRBD2
CASSSERYYEQYF | TGTGCCAGCAGTTCGGAGCGATACTACGAGCAGTACTTC | . | TRBJ2-7 | TRBV6-2/TRBV6-3 | .
CASSLTGTGSYEQYF | TGTGCCAGCAGCTTAACCGGGACAGGGTCTTACGAGCAGTACTTC | . | TRBJ2-7 | TRBV7-3 | TRBD1
CASSQPTSGGATGELFF | TGTGCCAGCAGCCAACCGACTAGCGGGGGGGCCACCGGGGAGCTGTTTTTT | . | TRBJ2-2 | TRBV4-2 | TRBD2
CASHSAGTFYGYTF | TGTGCCAGCCATTCGGCAGGGACATTCTATGGCTACACCTTC | . | TRBJ1-2 | TRBV28 | .
CASSVEGEGLQPQHF | TGTGCCAGCAGCGTAGAAGGGGAAGGCCTACAGCCCCAGCATTTT | . | TRBJ1-5 | TRBV9 | .